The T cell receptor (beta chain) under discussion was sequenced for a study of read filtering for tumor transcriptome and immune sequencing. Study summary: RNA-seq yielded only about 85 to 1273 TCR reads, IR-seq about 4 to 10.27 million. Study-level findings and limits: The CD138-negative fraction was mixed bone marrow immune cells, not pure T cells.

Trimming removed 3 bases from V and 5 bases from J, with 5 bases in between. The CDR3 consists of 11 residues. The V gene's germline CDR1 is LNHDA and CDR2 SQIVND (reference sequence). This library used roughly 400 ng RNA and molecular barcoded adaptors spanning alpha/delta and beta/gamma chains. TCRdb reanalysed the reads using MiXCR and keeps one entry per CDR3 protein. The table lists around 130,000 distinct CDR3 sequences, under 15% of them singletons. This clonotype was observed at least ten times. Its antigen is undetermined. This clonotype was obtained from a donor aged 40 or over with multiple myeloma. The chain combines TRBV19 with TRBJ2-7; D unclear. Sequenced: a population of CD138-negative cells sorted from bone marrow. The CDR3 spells CASSMGNEQYF. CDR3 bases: TGTGCCAGTAGTATGGGGAACGAGCAGTACTTC. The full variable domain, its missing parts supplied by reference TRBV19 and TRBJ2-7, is DGGITQSPKYLFRKEGQNVTLSCEQNLNHDAMYWYRQDPGQGLRLIYYSQIVNDFQKGDIAEGYSVSREKKESFPLTVTSAQKNPTAFYLCASSMGNEQYFGPGTRLTVT.